The clone carrying this T cell receptor beta chain occurred many times. Its specificity is not known. The data were obtained in a study of blood T cells in healthy people across ages. The ends were cut back, 5 bases at V and 5 bases at J, with 9 bases in the middle. CDR3 length: 13 residues. CDR1 and CDR2 from the germline V gene are SGHTA and FQGTGA. The use of a sample-barcoded 5' primer and a J-beta primer mix characterized a second PCR of roughly 6 to 11 cycles. Per-sample output comprised a minimum of 3 million paired-end reads containing CDR3. A single record per CDR3 protein comes from TCRdb applying MiXCR to the 5' RACE reads. The repertoire holds hundreds of thousands of distinct CDR3 sequences, 40% to 65% seen once, with about 13% in the top ten. Study observations and caveats: Per-million-T-cell TCR beta diversity fell roughly linearly with age. Investigators viewed diversity estimates from one million T cells as underestimates, the study reported. Comparison with aged donors showed that long-lived donors had more naive CD4+ cells and higher diversity.

Sequenced material: blood. The receptor comes from a woman of 80 years or more in good health. The J gene is TRBJ2-2, the V gene TRBV7-3, with D unresolved. The CDR3 sequence is CASSATITGELFF. CDR3 sequence (DNA): TGTGCCAGCAGCGCAACAATTACCGGGGAGCTGTTTTTT. Drawing the rest from reference TRBV7-3 and TRBJ2-2, the complete variable domain is GAGVSQTPSNKVTEKGKYVELRCDPISGHTALYWYRQSLGQGPEFLIYFQGTGAADDSGLPNDRFFAVRPEGSVSTLKIQRTERGDSAVYLCASSATITGELFFGEGSRLTVL.